The 3 T cell receptor beta chains listed next were all sequenced from one sample in a study of regulatory T cells in long-lasting Graves disease. Time point specified: newly diagnosed GD, antithyroid drugs for less than 3 months. Extracted PBMC RNA gave rise to the TCR library. Both iRepertoire HTBI primers and Arm-PCR of CDR3 regions were used to build the TCR beta libraries. MiXCR, applied by TCRdb to the multiplex PCR reads, yields one record per CDR3 protein. Found here are about 530,000 distinct CDR3 sequences, around 16% of them singletons; the top ten hold 25%. These data are also associated with another study on T cells in Graves' hyperthyroidism and ophthalmopathy.

The sequencing used peripheral blood mononuclear cells (PBMCs), collected at new diagnosis, from a patient treated with antithyroid drugs. The receptors come from a woman aged 35-65 years with Graves disease.

This clonotype has more than one count but fewer than ten. This chain links TRBV5-4 with TRBJ1-3; D is undetermined. V lost 2 bases to trimming and J lost 2 bases, with 11 bases between them. CDR3 length: 15 amino acids. Germline CDR1 and CDR2: SGHNT and YYREEE (reference sequence). Here the CDR3 DNA reads TGTGCCAGCAGCTTCGGTGGTGTCGCTGGAAACACCATATATTTT. Translated, it gives CASSFGGVAGNTIYF.

This clonotype showed up just a few times. The rearrangement links TRBV6-2 or TRBV6-3 to TRBJ1-2; D perhaps matches TRBD1 (5 bases). The CDR3 runs to 16 residues. V was clipped by 5 bases and J by 0 bases, with 16 bases between them. Germline CDR1 is MNHEY and CDR2 is SVGEGT. CDR3 in DNA: TGTGCCAGCAGTCGGGACGGAGTCCTACCTAACTATGGCTACACCTTC. Its translation is CASSRDGVLPNYGYTF.

Only a few counts were recorded for this clonotype. V gene TRBV10-3 combines with J gene TRBJ2-3, with 7 bases that match TRBD2. The CDR3 is 18 amino acids. V shed 4 bases, J shed 2 bases, and the junction held 15 bases outside the gene matches. The germline gives CDR1 ENHRY, CDR2 SYGVKD. The CDR3: CAISGPGEAGVPTDTQYF. The DNA for the CDR3 is TGTGCCATCAGTGGGCCTGGGGAGGCGGGGGTGCCCACAGATACGCAGTATTTT.